The sequence of this T cell receptor beta chain was determined in a study of shared T cell receptors in the human thymus. This clone has more than one count but fewer than ten. The junction and the germline gene differ at one end; a read error may be behind it. Using immunoSEQ multiplex PCR, the repertoire was profiled, and TCRdb retains in-frame clones only, with some absent. The data hold approximately 760,000 clones, with roughly 88% observed a single time. The sample also formed part of further work on human thymus T cells.

The sequence was collected from a girl under three years old with a congenital heart defect. The sequencing sample was made of thymocytes.

The CDR3 region is CASTLNGSGDDYGYTF. The DNA for the CDR3 is TGTGCCAGCACCTTAAACGGGTCAGGGGACGACTATGGCTACACCTTC. The J gene is TRBJ1-2, the V gene TRBV7-9; D is possibly TRBD1 (6 bases). The length of the CDR3 is 16 residues. The germline V gene encodes CDR1 SEHNR and CDR2 FQNEAQ (reference sequence).